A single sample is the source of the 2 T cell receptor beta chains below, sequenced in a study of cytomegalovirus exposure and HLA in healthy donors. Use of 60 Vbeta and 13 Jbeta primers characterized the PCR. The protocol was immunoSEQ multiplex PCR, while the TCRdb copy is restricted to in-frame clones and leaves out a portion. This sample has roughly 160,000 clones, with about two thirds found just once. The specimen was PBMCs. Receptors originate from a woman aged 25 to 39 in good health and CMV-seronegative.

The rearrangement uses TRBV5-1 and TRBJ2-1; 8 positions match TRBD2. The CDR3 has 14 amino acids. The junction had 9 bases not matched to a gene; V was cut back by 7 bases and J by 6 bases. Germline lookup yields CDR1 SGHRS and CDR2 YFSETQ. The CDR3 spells CASGWSGGCNEQFF. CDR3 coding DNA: TGCGCCAGCGGCTGGAGCGGGGGTTGCAATGAGCAGTTCTTC.

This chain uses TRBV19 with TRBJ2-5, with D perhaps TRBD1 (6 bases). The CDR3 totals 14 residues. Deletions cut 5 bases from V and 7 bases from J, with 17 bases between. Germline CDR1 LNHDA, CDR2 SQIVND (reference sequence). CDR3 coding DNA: TGTGCCAGTAGTCCAGGACAGAGCGGTACGACCCAGTACTTC. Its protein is CASSPGQSGTTQYF.